This T cell receptor beta chain is from a study of CD8+CD57+ T cells in acquired aplastic anemia. Study overall: Around 3.2 ug was the average amount of DNA from sorted CD4+ and CD8+ cells. Study findings and constraints: Patients did not significantly differ from controls in CD8+ Simpson's diversity. Patients and controls had in common fewer than 30 CD8+ CDR3 sequences.

Germline lookup yields CDR1 ENHRY and CDR2 SYGVKD. This CDR3 is built from 14 residues. V was clipped by 9 bases and J by 9 bases, with 18 bases between them. For CDR3 and TCR beta VDJ profiling, genomic DNA was the template used. TCRdb recomputed calls from the reads with MiXCR, one row per CDR3 protein. The sample consists of under 200,000 distinct CDR3 sequences, roughly 48% of them appearing once. With regard to this clonotype: Its antigen is unidentified.

Those patients picked for sequencing had displayed CD8+CD57+ cell expansion on flow cytometry. Each patient carried a diagnosis of severe acquired aplastic anemia. The rearrangement uses TRBV10-3 and TRBJ1-6; TRBD1 might be the D (5 bases). The receptor was derived from a human donor with aplastic anemia. The source material was sorted CD4+, CD8+, or CD8+CD57+ T cells (not recorded which) from PBMCs. CDR3 nucleotide sequence: TGTGCCATGTCTGGGACGGCCTGGGGTTCACCCCTCCACTTT. This encodes CAMSGTAWGSPLHF.